The clone carrying this T cell receptor (beta chain) occurred once. The data are from a study of CD8 T cells in Susac syndrome. After extraction with the RNeasy kit, about 0.5 to 1 ug of the RNA was reverse transcribed using random hexamers. Amplification of TCR beta CDR3 used immunoSEQ multiplex PCR across 54 Vbeta and 13 Jbeta. TCRdb re-analysed the immunoSEQ multiplex PCR reads in MiXCR, keeping a single row per CDR3 protein. The sample has 150,000 to 200,000 distinct CDR3 sequences; roughly 92% are singletons. V dropped 1 base and J dropped 6 bases, with 12 bases sitting between them. This CDR3 spans 15 amino acids. Germline CDR1 MNHEY, CDR2 SVGAGI.

Sequenced material: CD4+ T cells from PBMCs. This TCR was recovered from a human donor in good health. The rearrangement uses TRBV6-5 and TRBJ2-2; D is ambiguous. The CDR3 nucleotides are TGTGCCAGCAGTTACTTGGGATTGACGCCCGGGGAGCTGTTTTTT. This translates into CASSYLGLTPGELFF.